A single sample is the source of the 5 T cell receptor beta chains below, sequenced in a study of early T cells in non-severe SARS-CoV-2 infection. TCRdb independently ran MiXCR on the 5' RACE reads; one entry per CDR3 protein. The sample holds roughly 32,000 distinct CDR3 sequences; 6.6% are singletons and the top ten take approximately 35%. Sequenced sample: whole blood. The source is an adult who was a healthcare worker with PCR-confirmed SARS-CoV-2 infection or an uninfected control (not recorded which).

This clonotype was recorded many times. The rearrangement uses TRBV20-1 and TRBJ2-1, with TRBD2 matching 8 bases. The CDR3 is 14 amino acids. The germline gives CDR1 DFQATT, CDR2 SNEGSKA (reference sequence). With V trimmed by 5 bases and J by 7 bases, 10 bases remained unmatched. CDR3 amino acids: CSAPSMRGGNEQFF. In DNA, the CDR3 is TGCAGTGCTCCGAGTATGCGCGGGGGGAATGAGCAGTTCTTC.

This chain uses TRBV12-3 or TRBV12-4 with TRBJ1-2; possible D gene TRBD1, 6 bases. The ends were cut back, 3 bases at V and 2 bases at J, with 16 bases in the middle. This CDR3 region has 16 residues. In DNA, the CDR3 is TGTGCCAGCAGTTTTCGGCAGGGGAATAACAACTATGGCTACACCTTC. This codes for CASSFRQGNNNYGYTF.

This clonotype has a count of ten or more. The chain uses TRBV7-3 and TRBJ2-1; 10 bases align to TRBD2. CDR1 is SGHTA and CDR2 is FQGTGA in the germline V gene. V was pared by 4 bases and J by 0 bases, with 6 bases of the junction left unmatched. There are 17 residues in the CDR3. The CDR3 DNA follows: TGTGCCAGCAGCTCTAGAGCTAGCGGGGGCTCCTACAATGAGCAGTTCTTC. It specifies CASSSRASGGSYNEQFF.

For this clonotype: A much larger clone differs by one base, so this may be a read error. As the CDR3 is not closed by the conserved phenylalanine or tryptophan, this likely results from a read error. The CDR3 nucleotides read TGTGCCAGCAGTGTTAGCGGGGGGGCCCAAGAGACCCAGTACTCC. It encodes CASSVSGGAQETQYS. The chain recombines TRBV6-1 with TRBJ2-5; 11 bases are shared with TRBD2. Germline CDR1 and CDR2: MNHNS and SASEGT. The ends lost 4 bases at V and 1 base at J; junction bases unmatched: 2. This CDR3 contains 15 residues.

The chain joins TRBV19 to TRBJ2-1; a possible D gene is TRBD1 (5 bases). The V end lost 9 bases, the J end lost 0 bases, and 12 bases lay between the germline ends. This CDR3 has 14 residues. CDR1 and CDR2 from the germline V gene are LNHDA and SQIVND (reference sequence). CDR3 nucleotides: TGTGCCAGCCAACAGGACCGCTCCTACAATGAGCAGTTCTTC. This gives the protein CASQQDRSYNEQFF.